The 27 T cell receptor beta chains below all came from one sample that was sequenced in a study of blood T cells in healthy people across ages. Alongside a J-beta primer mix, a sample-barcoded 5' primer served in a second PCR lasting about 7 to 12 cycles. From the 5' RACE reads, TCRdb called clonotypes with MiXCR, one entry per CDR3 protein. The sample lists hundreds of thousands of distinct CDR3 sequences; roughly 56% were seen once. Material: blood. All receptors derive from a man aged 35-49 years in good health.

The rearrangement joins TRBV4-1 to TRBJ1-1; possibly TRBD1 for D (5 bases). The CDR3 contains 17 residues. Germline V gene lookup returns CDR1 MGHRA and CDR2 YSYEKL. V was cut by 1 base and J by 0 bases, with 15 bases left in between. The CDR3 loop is CASSQADGRGVNTEAFF. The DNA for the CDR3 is TGCGCCAGCAGCCAAGCTGACGGTAGAGGGGTGAACACTGAAGCTTTCTTT.

CDR3 DNA sequence: TGTGCCAGCAGCCTTCAGCGGGGGGTACAATTCTACGAGCAGTACTTC. Protein product: CASSLQRGVQFYEQYF. The chain couples TRBV7-2 to TRBJ2-4, with TRBD2 identical over 9 bases. The DNA end lines up better with TRBJ2-7; the J call may be wrong. Looked up from germline, CDR1 is SGHTA and CDR2 is FQGNSA. The CDR3 extends over 16 amino acids.

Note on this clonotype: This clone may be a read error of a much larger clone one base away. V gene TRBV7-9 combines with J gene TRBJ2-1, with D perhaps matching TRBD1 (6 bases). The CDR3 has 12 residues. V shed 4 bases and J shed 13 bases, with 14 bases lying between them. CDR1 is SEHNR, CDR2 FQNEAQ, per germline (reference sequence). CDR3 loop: CASSSAGETQFF. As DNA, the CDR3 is TGTGCCAGCAGCTCAGCAGGGGAGACCCAGTTCTTC.

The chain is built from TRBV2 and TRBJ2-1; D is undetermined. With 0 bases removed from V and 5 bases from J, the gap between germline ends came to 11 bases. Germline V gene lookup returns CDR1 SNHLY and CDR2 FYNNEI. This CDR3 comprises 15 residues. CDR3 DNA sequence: TGTGCCAGCAGTGAAGCGCTTGGCTCTGACAATGAGCAGTTCTTC. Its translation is CASSEALGSDNEQFF.

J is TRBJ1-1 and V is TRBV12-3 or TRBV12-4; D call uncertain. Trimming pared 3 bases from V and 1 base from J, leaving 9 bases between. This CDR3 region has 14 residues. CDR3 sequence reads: CASSFEAGNTEAFF. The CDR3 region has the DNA TGTGCCAGCAGTTTTGAAGCAGGGAACACTGAAGCTTTCTTT.

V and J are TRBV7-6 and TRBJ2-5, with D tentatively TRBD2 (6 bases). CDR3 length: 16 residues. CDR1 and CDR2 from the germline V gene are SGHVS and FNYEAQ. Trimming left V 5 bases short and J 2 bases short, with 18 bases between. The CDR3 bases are TGTGCCAGCAGCAACCCGACTAGACTGCGTCAAGAGACCCAGTACTTC. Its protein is CASSNPTRLRQETQYF.

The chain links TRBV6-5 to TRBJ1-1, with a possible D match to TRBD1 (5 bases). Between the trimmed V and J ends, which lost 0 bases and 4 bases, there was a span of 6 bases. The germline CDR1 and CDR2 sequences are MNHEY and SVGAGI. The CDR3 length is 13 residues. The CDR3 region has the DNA TGTGCCAGCAGTTACTCAACAGGCACTGAAGCTTTCTTT. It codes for CASSYSTGTEAFF.

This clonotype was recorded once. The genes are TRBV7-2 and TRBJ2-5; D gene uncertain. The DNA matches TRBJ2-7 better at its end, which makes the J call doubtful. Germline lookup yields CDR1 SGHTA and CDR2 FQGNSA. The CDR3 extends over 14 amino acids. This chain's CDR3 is CASSSGDTLGEQYF. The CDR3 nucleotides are TGTGCCAGCAGCTCCGGAGACACCTTAGGCGAGCAGTACTTC.

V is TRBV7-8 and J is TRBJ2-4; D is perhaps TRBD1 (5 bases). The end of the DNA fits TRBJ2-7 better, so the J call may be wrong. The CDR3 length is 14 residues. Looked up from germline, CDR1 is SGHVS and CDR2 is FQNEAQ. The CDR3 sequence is CASSRLIGAYEQYF. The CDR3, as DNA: TGTGCCAGCAGCCGACTTATAGGGGCCTACGAGCAGTACTTC.

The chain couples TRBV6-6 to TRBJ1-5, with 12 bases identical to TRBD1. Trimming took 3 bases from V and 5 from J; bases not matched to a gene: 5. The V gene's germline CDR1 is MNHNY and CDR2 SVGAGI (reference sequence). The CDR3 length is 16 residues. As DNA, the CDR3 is TGTGCCAGCAGTTATAAGGGACAGGGGGCGGATCAGCCCCAGCATTTT. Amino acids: CASSYKGQGADQPQHF.

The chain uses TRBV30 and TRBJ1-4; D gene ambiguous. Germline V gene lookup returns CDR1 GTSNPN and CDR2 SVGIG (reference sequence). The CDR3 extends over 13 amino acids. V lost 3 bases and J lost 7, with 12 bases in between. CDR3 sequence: CAWRWIGSEKLFF. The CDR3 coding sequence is TGTGCCTGGAGATGGATTGGCTCTGAAAAACTGTTTTTT.

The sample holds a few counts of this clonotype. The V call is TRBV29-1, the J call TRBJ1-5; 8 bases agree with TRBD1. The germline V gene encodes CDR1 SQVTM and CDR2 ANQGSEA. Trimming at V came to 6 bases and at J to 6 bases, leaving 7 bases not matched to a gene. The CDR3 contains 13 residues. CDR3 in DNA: TGCAGCGTCCAGGGGGCGCGCGGTCAGCCCCAGCATTTT. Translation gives CSVQGARGQPQHF.

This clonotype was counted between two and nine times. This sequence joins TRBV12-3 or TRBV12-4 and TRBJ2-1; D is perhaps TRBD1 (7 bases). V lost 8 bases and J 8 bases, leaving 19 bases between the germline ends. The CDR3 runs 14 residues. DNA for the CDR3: TGTGCCAGCCAGGGGGGCTCCCTAGTGTATGAGCAGTTCTTC. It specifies CASQGGSLVYEQFF.

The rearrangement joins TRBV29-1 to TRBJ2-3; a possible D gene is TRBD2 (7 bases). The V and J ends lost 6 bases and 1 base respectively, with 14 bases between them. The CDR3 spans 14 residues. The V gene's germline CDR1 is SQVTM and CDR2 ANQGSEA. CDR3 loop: CSVGGRGGTDTQYF. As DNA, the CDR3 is TGCAGCGTGGGGGGGCGAGGCGGCACAGATACGCAGTATTTT.

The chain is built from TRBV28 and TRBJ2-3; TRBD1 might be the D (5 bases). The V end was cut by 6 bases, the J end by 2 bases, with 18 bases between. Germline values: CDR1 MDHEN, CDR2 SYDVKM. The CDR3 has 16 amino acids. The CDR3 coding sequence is TGTGCCAGCAGCCTCCGCCAGGGTAGGGCCACAGATACGCAGTATTTT. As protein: CASSLRQGRATDTQYF. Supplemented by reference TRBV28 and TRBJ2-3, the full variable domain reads DVKVTQSSRYLVKRTGEKVFLECVQDMDHENMFWYRQDPGLGLRLIYFSYDVKMKEKGDIPEGYSVSREKKERFSLILESASTNQTSMYLCASSLRQGRATDTQYFGPGTRLTVL.

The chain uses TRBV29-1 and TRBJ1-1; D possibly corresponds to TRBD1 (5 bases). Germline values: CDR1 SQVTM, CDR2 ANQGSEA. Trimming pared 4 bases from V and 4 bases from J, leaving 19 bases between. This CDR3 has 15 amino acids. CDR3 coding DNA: TGCAGCGTTGTGAACAGGAATGGTAAAGGCACTGAAGCTTTCTTT. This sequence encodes CSVVNRNGKGTEAFF.

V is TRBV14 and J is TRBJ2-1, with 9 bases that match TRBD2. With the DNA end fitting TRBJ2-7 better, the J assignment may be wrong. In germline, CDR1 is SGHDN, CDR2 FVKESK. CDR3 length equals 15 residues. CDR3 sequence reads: CASSPGLAHYNEQYF. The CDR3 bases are TGTGCCAGCAGCCCCGGACTAGCGCATTACAATGAGCAGTACTTC.

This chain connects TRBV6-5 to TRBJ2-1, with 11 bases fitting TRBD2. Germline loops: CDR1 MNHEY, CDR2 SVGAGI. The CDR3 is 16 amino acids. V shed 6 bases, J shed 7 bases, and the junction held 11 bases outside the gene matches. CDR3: CASRGELAGVINEQFF. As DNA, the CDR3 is TGTGCCAGCAGGGGTGAACTAGCGGGGGTAATAAATGAGCAGTTCTTC.

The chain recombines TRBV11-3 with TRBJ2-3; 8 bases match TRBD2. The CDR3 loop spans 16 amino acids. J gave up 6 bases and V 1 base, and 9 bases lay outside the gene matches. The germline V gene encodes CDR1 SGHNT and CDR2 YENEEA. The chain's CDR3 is CASSLGSAGASDTQYF. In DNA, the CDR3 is TGTGCCAGCAGCTTAGGATCAGCGGGAGCGTCGGATACGCAGTATTTT.

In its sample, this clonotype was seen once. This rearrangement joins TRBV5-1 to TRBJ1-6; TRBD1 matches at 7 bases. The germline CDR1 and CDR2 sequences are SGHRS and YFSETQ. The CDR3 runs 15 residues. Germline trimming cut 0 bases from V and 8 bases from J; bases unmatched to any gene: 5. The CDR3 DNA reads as TGCGCCAGCAGCTTGGTAGGGACAGTAGATTCACCCCTCCACTTT. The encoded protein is CASSLVGTVDSPLHF.

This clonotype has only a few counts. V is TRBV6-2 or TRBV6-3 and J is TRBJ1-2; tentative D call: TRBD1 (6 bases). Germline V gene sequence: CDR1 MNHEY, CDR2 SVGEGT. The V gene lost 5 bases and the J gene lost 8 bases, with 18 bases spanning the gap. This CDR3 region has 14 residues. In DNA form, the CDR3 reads TGTGCCAGCAGTGGAGGCGGACAGTTCTACGGCTACACCTTC. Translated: CASSGGGQFYGYTF.

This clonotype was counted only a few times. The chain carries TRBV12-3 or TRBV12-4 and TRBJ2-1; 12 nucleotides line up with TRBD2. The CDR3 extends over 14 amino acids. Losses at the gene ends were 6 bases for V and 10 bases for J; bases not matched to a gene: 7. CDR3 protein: CASSQGLAGTEQFF. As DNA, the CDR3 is TGTGCCAGCAGCCAGGGACTAGCGGGCACCGAGCAGTTCTTC.

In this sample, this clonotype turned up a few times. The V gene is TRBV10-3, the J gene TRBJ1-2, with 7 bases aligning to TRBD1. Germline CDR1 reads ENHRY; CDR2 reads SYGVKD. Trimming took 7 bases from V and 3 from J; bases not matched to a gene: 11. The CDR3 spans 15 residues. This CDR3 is CAIILRTGADYGYTF. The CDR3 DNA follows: TGTGCCATCATCCTTAGGACAGGAGCGGACTATGGCTACACCTTC.

The CDR3 sequence is CASSQHLTLREQYF. CDR3 bases: TGTGCCAGCAGCCAACACCTCACCTTGAGAGAGCAGTACTTC. The chain recombines TRBV3-1 with TRBJ2-7; D not certain. CDR1 is LGHDT and CDR2 is YNNKEL in the germline V gene (reference sequence). This CDR3 has 14 residues. Trimming pared 2 bases from V and 7 bases from J, leaving 15 bases between.

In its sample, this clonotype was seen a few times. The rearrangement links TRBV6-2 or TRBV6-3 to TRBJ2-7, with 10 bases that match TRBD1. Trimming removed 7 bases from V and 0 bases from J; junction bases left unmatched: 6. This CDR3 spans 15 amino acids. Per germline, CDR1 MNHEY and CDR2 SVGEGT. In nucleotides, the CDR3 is TGTGCCAGCACGGGACAGGGGACTATCTCCTACGAGCAGTACTTC. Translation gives CASTGQGTISYEQYF.

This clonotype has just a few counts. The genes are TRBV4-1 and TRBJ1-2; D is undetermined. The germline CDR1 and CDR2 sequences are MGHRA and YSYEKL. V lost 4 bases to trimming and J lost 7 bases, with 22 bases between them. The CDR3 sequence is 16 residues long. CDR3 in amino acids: CASSPSFGGRMFGYTF. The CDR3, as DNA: TGCGCCAGCAGCCCCTCTTTTGGAGGGAGAATGTTTGGCTACACCTTC.

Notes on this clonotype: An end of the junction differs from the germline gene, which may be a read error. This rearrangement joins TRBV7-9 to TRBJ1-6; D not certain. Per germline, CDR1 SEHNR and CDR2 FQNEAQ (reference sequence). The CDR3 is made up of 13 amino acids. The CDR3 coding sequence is TGCGCCAGCAGCTTACCGACTAATTCACCCCTCCACTTT. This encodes CASSLPTNSPLHF.